These 9 T cell receptor beta chains came from one sample sequenced in a study of T-cell reconstitution after alpha-beta-depleted transplantation in children. Unique molecular identifiers were used in preparing the TCRbeta library. Using its own MiXCR run on the PCR reads, TCRdb lists one record per CDR3 protein. Here the sample spans approximately 190,000 distinct CDR3 sequences, around 7.7% being singletons. The sequencing here drew on PBMCs, mostly from graft donor cells, taken 360 days after TCRalphabeta/CD19-depleted stem cell transplant. These receptors were obtained from a male patient between 2 and 10 years old who had a stem cell transplant for acute myeloid leukemia, so the T cells may come from the graft donor.

The table lists this clonotype with many counts. The chain is built from TRBV24-1 and TRBJ2-3; 7 bases are a match to TRBD2. The germline gives CDR1 KGHDR, CDR2 SFDVKD. The CDR3 covers 16 residues. Unmatched junction bases numbered 6, after V lost 4 bases and J lost 0 bases. CDR3: CATSDPSGTSTDTQYF. The DNA of the CDR3 is TGTGCCACCAGTGACCCTAGCGGCACTAGCACAGATACGCAGTATTTT.

This clonotype has at least ten counts. This chain joins TRBV20-1 and TRBJ2-5; 8 nucleotides agree with TRBD2. Per germline, CDR1 DFQATT and CDR2 SNEGSKA (reference sequence). Unmatched junction bases numbered 8, after V lost 6 bases and J lost 2 bases. CDR3 length equals 14 residues. As DNA, the CDR3 is TGCAGTGCCTACCGAACTAGCGGACAAGAGACCCAGTACTTC. Residues: CSAYRTSGQETQYF.

In this sample, this clonotype turned up a few times. The chain carries TRBV20-1 and TRBJ2-5, with D possibly being TRBD2 (6 bases). V was pared by 5 bases and J by 2 bases, with 15 bases between. This CDR3 spans 14 amino acids. From germline, CDR1 is DFQATT and CDR2 SNEGSKA (reference sequence). The CDR3 nucleotides read TGCAGTGCTGGTGCCAGCGGAGGGCAAGAGACCCAGTACTTC. Translated, it gives CSAGASGGQETQYF.

This clonotype was observed a handful of times. The chain uses TRBV20-1 and TRBJ1-5; D remains unclear. CDR1 and CDR2 from the germline V gene are DFQATT and SNEGSKA (reference sequence). The CDR3 contains 13 residues. The CDR3 coding sequence is TGCAGCGCGACGAGGACGGTGGAGCAGCCCCAGCATTTT. Translated, it gives CSATRTVEQPQHF.

Only one count was recorded for this clonotype. This rearrangement joins TRBV4-2 to TRBJ2-2; D unresolved. This CDR3 is 14 amino acids long. Looked up from germline, CDR1 is LGHNA and CDR2 is YNFKEQ. V was pared by 1 base and J by 6 bases, with 9 bases between. The CDR3 is CASSQAGSAGELFF. The DNA for the CDR3 is TGTGCCAGCAGCCAAGCAGGCAGCGCCGGGGAGCTGTTTTTT.

This clonotype was observed many times. The chain recombines TRBV7-2 with TRBJ2-7; 8 nucleotides agree with TRBD1. V was pared by 2 bases and J by 4 bases, with 10 bases of the junction left unmatched. Per germline, CDR1 SGHTA and CDR2 FQGNSA. This CDR3 has 16 amino acids. The CDR3 region has the DNA TGTGCCAGCAGCTTATCCCCCCAGGGGGCCTATTACGAGCAGTACTTC. Encoded protein: CASSLSPQGAYYEQYF.

This clonotype was counted at least ten times. The rearrangement joins TRBV5-1 to TRBJ2-1; 10 bases map to TRBD2. This CDR3 has 16 residues. V was pared by 0 bases and J by 9 bases, with 9 bases of the junction left unmatched. Per germline, CDR1 SGHRS and CDR2 YFSETQ. The CDR3 loop is CASSLAGPSGGGEQFF. Written as DNA, the CDR3 is TGCGCCAGCAGCTTGGCTGGGCCTAGCGGGGGTGGTGAGCAGTTCTTC.

This clonotype has a handful of counts. This rearrangement joins TRBV6-1 to TRBJ1-5; D unclear. The CDR3 consists of 14 residues. The V end was cut by 6 bases, the J end by 0 bases, with 9 bases between. Per the germline V gene, CDR1 is MNHNS and CDR2 is SASEGT. The CDR3 nucleotides read TGTGCCAGCAGCAGCGAATATAGCAATCAGCCCCAGCATTTT. Protein sequence: CASSSEYSNQPQHF.

This chain joins TRBV4-3 and TRBJ2-5, with TRBD2 as a possible D gene (5 bases). The CDR3 has 15 residues. Germline V gene sequence: CDR1 LGHNA, CDR2 YSLEER. Trimming took 6 bases from V and 2 from J, leaving 16 bases between them. CDR3 nucleotide sequence: TGCGCCAGCAGTCTCCTGGAGGCAGGACAAGAGACCCAGTACTTC. Protein sequence: CASSLLEAGQETQYF.